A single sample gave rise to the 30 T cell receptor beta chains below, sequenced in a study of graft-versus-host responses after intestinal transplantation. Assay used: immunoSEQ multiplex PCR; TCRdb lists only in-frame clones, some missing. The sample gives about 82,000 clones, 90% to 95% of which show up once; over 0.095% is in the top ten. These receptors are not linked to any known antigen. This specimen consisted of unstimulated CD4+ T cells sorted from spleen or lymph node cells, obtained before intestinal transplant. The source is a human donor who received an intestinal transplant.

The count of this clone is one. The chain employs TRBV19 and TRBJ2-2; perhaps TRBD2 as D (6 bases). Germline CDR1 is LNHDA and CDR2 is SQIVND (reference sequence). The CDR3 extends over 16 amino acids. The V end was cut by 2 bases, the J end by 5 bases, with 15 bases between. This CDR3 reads CASSIPVARGTGELFF. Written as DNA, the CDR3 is TGTGCCAGTAGTATACCAGTGGCGCGGGGTACCGGGGAGCTGTTTTTT.

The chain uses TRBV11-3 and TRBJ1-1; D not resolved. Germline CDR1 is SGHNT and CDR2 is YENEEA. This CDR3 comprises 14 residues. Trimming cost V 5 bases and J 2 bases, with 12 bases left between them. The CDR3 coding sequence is TGTGCCAGCAGCCCCGGGAGGCCTAACACTGAAGCTTTCTTT. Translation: CASSPGRPNTEAFF. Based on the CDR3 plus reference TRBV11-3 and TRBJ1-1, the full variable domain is EAGVVQSPRYKIIEKKQPVAFWCNPISGHNTLYWYLQNLGQGPELLIRYENEEAVDDSQLPKDRFSAERLKGVDSTLKIQPAELGDSAVYLCASSPGRPNTEAFFGQGTRLTVV.

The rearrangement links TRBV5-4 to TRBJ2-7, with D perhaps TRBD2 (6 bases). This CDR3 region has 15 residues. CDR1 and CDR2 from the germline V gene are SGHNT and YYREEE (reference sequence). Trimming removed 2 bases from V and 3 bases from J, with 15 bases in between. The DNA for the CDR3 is TGTGCCAGCAGCTTCCGGGGGAATAGTTTCTACGAGCAGTACTTC. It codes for CASSFRGNSFYEQYF.

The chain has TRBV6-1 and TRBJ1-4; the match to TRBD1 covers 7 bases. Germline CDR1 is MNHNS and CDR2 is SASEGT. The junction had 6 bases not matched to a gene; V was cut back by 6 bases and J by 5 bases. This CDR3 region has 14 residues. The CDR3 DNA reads TGTGCCAGCAGAACTGACAGGGTAAATGAAAAACTGTTTTTT. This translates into CASRTDRVNEKLFF.

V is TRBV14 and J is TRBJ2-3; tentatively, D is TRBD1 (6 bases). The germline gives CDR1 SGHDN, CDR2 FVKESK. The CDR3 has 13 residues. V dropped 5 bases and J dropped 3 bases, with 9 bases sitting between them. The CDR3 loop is CASSSQGTDTQYF. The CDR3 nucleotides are TGTGCCAGCAGCTCACAGGGAACAGATACGCAGTATTTT.

This CDR3 reads CASSSPWAGGNTIYF. DNA for the CDR3: TGTGCCAGCAGTTCTCCCTGGGCGGGGGGAAACACCATATATTTT. This chain joins TRBV6-5 and TRBJ1-3, with D unclear. The length of the CDR3 is 15 residues. The V and J ends lost 4 bases and 4 bases respectively, with 14 bases between them. Per germline, CDR1 MNHEY and CDR2 SVGAGI.

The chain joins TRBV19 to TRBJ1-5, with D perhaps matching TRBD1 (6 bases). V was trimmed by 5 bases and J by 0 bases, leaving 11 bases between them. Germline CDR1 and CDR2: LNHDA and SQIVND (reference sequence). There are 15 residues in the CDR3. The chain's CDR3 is CASSPRTDSNQPQHF. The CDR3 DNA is TGTGCCAGTAGTCCCCGGACAGATAGCAATCAGCCCCAGCATTTT.

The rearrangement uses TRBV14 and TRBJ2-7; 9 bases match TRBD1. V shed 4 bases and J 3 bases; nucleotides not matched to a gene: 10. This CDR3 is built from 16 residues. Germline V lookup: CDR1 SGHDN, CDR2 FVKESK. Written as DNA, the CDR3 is TGTGCCAGCAGCCCCTCTCCTAGACAGGGGGACTACGAGCAGTACTTC. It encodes CASSPSPRQGDYEQYF.

The CDR3 sequence: CATLTVLQGATRAFF. The CDR3 DNA reads as TGTGCCACCCTTACGGTCCTACAGGGGGCGACGAGAGCTTTCTTT. The chain uses TRBV10-3 and TRBJ1-1; 9 nucleotides match TRBD1. This CDR3 is built from 15 residues. Germline CDR1 reads ENHRY; CDR2 reads SYGVKD. J gave up 10 bases and V 10 bases, and 19 bases lay outside the gene matches.

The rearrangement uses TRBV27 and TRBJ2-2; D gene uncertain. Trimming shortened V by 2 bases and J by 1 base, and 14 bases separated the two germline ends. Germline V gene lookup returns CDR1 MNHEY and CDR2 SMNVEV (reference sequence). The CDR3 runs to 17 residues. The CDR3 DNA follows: TGTGCCAGCAGTTTAGCCTACCGGCGGCTGAACACCGGGGAGCTGTTTTTT. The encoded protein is CASSLAYRRLNTGELFF.

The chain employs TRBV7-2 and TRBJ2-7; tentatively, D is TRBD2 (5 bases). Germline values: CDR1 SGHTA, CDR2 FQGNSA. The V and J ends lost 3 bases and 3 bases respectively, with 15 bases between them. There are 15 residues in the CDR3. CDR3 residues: CASSFLPGNYYEQYF. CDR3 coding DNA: TGTGCCAGCAGCTTTCTTCCGGGAAACTACTACGAGCAGTACTTC.

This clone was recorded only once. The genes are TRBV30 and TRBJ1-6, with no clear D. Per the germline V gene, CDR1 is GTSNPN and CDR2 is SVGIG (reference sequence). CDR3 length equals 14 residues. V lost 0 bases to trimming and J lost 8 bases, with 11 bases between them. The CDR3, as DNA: TGTGCCTGGAGTGTACCCGGGAGTTATTCACCCCTCCACTTT. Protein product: CAWSVPGSYSPLHF.

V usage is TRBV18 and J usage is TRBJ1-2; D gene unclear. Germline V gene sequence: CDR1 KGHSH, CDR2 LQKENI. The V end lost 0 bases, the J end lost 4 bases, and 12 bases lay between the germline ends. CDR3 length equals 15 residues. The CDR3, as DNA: TGTGCCAGCTCACCACCCGGACCGGGAATCTATGGCTACACCTTC. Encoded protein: CASSPPGPGIYGYTF.

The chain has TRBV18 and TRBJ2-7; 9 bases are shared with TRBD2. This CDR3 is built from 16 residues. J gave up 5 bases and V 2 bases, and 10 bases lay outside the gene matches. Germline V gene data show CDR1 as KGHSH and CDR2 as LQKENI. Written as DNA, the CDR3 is TGTGCCAGCTCACCAGGGTTGGATAGCGGGGGCCACGAGCAGTACTTC. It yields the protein CASSPGLDSGGHEQYF.

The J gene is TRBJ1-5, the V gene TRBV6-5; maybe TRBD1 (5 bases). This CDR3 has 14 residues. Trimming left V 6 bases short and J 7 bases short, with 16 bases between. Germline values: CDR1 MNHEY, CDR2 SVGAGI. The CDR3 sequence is CASSLDRTGQPQHF. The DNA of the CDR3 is TGTGCCAGCAGCCTAGACAGAACTGGACAGCCCCAGCATTTT.

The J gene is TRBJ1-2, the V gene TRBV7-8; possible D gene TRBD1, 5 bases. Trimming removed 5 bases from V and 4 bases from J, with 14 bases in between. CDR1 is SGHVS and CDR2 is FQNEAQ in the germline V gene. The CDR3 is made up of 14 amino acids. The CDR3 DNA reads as TGTGCCAGCAGCCCAGATCTCGGGGGCTATGGCTACACCTTC. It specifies CASSPDLGGYGYTF.

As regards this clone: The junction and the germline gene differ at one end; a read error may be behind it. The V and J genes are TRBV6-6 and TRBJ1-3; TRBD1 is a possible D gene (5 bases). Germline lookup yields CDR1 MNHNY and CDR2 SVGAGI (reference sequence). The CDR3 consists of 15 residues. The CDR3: CASSYSRTPGNTTYF. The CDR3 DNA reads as TGTGCCAGCAGTTACTCAAGGACACCTGGAAACACCACATATTTT.

The DNA for the CDR3 is TGTGCCAGCAGCTACGACGGGGGGCGCGATACGTACGAGCAGTACTTC. As protein: CASSYDGGRDTYEQYF. The rearrangement uses TRBV6-6 and TRBJ2-7; D is perhaps TRBD2 (7 bases). Trimming cost V 6 bases and J 4 bases, with 22 bases left between them. Germline assignment: CDR1 MNHNY and CDR2 SVGAGI (reference sequence). The CDR3 has 16 amino acids.

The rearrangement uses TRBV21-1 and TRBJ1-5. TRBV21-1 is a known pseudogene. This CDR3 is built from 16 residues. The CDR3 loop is CASSKLVERASQPQHF. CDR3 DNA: TGTGCCAGCAGCAAATTGGTTGAGAGAGCGAGTCAGCCCCAGCATTTT.

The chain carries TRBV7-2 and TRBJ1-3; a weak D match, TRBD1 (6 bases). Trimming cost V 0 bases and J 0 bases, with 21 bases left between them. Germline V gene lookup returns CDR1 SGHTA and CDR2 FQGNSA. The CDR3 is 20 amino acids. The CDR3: CASSLALGGFTSSSGNTIYF. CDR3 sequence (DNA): TGTGCCAGCAGCTTAGCGCTTGGGGGCTTTACCTCGAGCTCTGGAAACACCATATATTTT.

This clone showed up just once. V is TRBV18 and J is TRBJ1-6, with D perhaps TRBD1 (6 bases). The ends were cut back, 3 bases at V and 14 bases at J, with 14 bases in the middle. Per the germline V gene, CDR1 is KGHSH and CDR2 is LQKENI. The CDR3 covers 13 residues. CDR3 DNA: TGTGCCAGCTCACCGCAGGGGCTTTGGTCCCTCCACTTT. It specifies CASSPQGLWSLHF.

CDR3 coding DNA: TGCGCCAGCAGCTCCTTTGGGACAGCCTTTAACTATGGCTACACCTTC. Translation gives CASSSFGTAFNYGYTF. The J gene is TRBJ1-2, the V gene TRBV5-1; 7 positions agree with TRBD1. The CDR3 spans 16 residues. J lost 1 base, V lost 3 bases, and 9 bases had no gene match. From germline, CDR1 is SGHRS and CDR2 YFSETQ.

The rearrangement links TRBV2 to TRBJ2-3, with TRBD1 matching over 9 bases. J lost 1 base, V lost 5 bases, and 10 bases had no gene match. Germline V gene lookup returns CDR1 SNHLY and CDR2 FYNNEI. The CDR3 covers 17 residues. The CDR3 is CASSRGQGLFGTDTQYF. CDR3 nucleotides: TGTGCCAGCAGTAGGGGACAGGGCCTATTTGGCACAGATACGCAGTATTTT.

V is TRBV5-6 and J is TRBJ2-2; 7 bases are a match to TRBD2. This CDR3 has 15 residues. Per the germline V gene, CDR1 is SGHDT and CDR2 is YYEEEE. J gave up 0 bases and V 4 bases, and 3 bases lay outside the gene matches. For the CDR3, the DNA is TGTGCCAGCAGCCGACTAGCCCCGAACACCGGGGAGCTGTTTTTT. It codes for CASSRLAPNTGELFF.

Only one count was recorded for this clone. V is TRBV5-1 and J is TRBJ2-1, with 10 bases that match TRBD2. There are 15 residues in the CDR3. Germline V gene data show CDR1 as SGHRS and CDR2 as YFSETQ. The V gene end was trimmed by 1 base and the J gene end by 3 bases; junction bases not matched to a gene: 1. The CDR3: CASSLSSGGYNEQFF. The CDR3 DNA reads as TGCGCCAGCAGCTTGTCTAGCGGGGGCTACAATGAGCAGTTCTTC.

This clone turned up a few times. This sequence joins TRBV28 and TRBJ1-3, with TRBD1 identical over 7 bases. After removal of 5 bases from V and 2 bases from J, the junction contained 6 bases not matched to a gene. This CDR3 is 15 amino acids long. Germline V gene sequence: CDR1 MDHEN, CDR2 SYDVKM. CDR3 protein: CASSITGVAGNTIYF. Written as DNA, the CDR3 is TGTGCCAGCAGTATAACAGGGGTCGCTGGAAACACCATATATTTT.

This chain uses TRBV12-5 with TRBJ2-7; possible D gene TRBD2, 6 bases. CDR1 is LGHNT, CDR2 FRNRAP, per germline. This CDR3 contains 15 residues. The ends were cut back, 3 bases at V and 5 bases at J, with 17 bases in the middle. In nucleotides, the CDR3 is TGTGCTAGTGGTTTTTCGGGGAGGCAGTTCCACGAGCAGTACTTC. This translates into CASGFSGRQFHEQYF.

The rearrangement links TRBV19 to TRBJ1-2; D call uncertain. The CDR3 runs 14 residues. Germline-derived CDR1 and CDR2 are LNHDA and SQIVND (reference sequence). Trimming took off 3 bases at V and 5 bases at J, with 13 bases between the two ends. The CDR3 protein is CASSISGDLYGYTF. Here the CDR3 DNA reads TGTGCCAGTAGTATCAGCGGGGATCTGTATGGCTACACCTTC.

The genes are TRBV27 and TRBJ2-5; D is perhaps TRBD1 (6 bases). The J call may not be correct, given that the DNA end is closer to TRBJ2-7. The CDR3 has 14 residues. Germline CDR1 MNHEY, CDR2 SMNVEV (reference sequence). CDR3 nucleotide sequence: TGTGCCAGCAGTCAGAACAGGGAATTATACGAGCAGTACTTC. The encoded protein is CASSQNRELYEQYF.

For the CDR3, the DNA is TGTGCCTGGAGTTCGACCAACAGGAACACTGAAGCTTTCTTT. Amino acid sequence: CAWSSTNRNTEAFF. The V call is TRBV30, the J call TRBJ1-1; D uncertain. Between the trimmed V and J ends, which lost 2 bases and 1 base, there was a span of 11 bases. The CDR3 spans 14 residues. Per germline, CDR1 GTSNPN and CDR2 SVGIG (reference sequence).